Below are 18 T cell receptor beta chains sequenced from a single sample in a study of early stage breast cancer tumors. Assay: immunoSEQ multiplex PCR; the TCRdb copy retains only in-frame clones and omits some. The sample lists tens of thousands of clones; 55% to 75% were seen once. The source material was blood. These receptors all come from a person aged 45-60 years with breast cancer.

The chain has TRBV25-1 and TRBJ2-1, with 13 nucleotides matching TRBD2. Trimming at V came to 10 bases and at J to 8 bases, leaving 8 bases not matched to a gene. The germline V gene encodes CDR1 MGHDK and CDR2 SYGVNS. CDR3 size: 14 residues. In nucleotides, the CDR3 is TGTGCCACCCAACTAGCGGGAGGGGTCGATGAGCAGTTCTTC. This translates into CATQLAGGVDEQFF.

The rearrangement joins TRBV6-5 to TRBJ2-1, with TRBD1 as a possible D gene (5 bases). Germline CDR1 and CDR2: MNHEY and SVGAGI. V gave up 5 bases and J gave up 8 bases, with 16 bases separating them. The CDR3 has 14 residues. DNA for the CDR3: TGTGCCAGCAGTGAACTGGCAGGGCGCCATGAGCAGTTCTTC. This encodes CASSELAGRHEQFF.

The V and J genes are TRBV19 and TRBJ2-7; unclear D gene. This CDR3 has 13 residues. V lost 1 base, J lost 4 bases, and 8 bases lay in between. CDR1 is LNHDA and CDR2 is SQIVND in the germline V gene (reference sequence). Here the CDR3 reads CASSIVGGYEQYF. The CDR3 nucleotides read TGTGCCAGTAGTATAGTTGGCGGATACGAGCAGTACTTC.

The V gene is TRBV27, the J gene TRBJ2-5; 10 positions agree with TRBD2. The germline V gene has CDR1 MNHEY and CDR2 SMNVEV (reference sequence). CDR3 length: 18 amino acids. The trim removed 6 bases at V and 4 bases at J, leaving 17 bases unmatched. The DNA of the CDR3 is TGTGCCAGCAGCCCACTTGAGGGACTAGCGCGGTCGTTAGAGACCCAGTACTTC. It codes for CASSPLEGLARSLETQYF.

This clone was counted only a few times. This rearrangement joins TRBV19 to TRBJ2-6; D gene uncertain. Trimming stripped 3 bases from V and 4 bases from J, with 4 bases between. This CDR3 region has 13 residues. Germline CDR1 LNHDA, CDR2 SQIVND (reference sequence). The CDR3 bases are TGTGCCAGTAGTATCGGGGGGGCCAACGTCCTGACTTTC. Translation: CASSIGGANVLTF.

This sequence joins TRBV4-2 and TRBJ1-4; maybe TRBD1 (6 bases). There are 14 residues in the CDR3. The V gene's germline CDR1 is LGHNA and CDR2 YNFKEQ. V gave up 4 bases and J gave up 4 bases, with 10 bases separating them. CDR3 sequence reads: CASSLDSRNEKLFF. Written as DNA, the CDR3 is TGTGCCAGCAGCCTGGACAGTCGTAATGAAAAACTGTTTTTT.

CDR3 amino acids: CAWTPSGGTGELFF. The DNA for the CDR3 is TGTGCCTGGACCCCTAGCGGGGGCACCGGGGAGCTGTTTTTT. The chain uses TRBV30 and TRBJ2-2; 10 bases are shared with TRBD2. The CDR3 length is 14 residues. Germline V gene data show CDR1 as GTSNPN and CDR2 as SVGIG (reference sequence). V trimming: 4 bases; J trimming: 4 bases; junction bases outside the gene matches: 3.

The chain combines TRBV7-2 with TRBJ1-5; D is ambiguous. Deletions cut 5 bases from V and 0 bases from J, with 8 bases between. This CDR3 contains 14 residues. Germline CDR1 SGHTA, CDR2 FQGNSA. CDR3 sequence: CASSTGLSNQPQHF. DNA for the CDR3: TGTGCCAGCAGCACCGGGCTTAGCAATCAGCCCCAGCATTTT.

This chain connects TRBV4-1 to TRBJ2-3; unclear D gene. V dropped 1 base and J dropped 0 bases, with 20 bases sitting between them. Germline CDR1 is MGHRA and CDR2 is YSYEKL. The CDR3 contains 19 residues. The CDR3 here is CASSQAAVYQPPSTDTQYF. The CDR3 DNA reads TGCGCCAGCAGCCAAGCGGCGGTATATCAACCCCCTAGCACAGATACGCAGTATTTT.

CDR3 region: CASSYRDNEAFF. Written as DNA, the CDR3 is TGTGCCAGCAGTTACCGGGACAACGAAGCTTTCTTT. The gene calls are TRBV6-5 and TRBJ1-1, with D maybe TRBD1 (6 bases). CDR1 and CDR2 (germline): MNHEY, SVGAGI. The CDR3 spans 12 residues. With 2 bases removed from V and 8 bases from J, the gap between germline ends came to 9 bases.

J is TRBJ1-2 and V is TRBV5-1; tentative D call: TRBD1 (5 bases). Trimming took 7 bases from V and 8 from J, leaving 24 bases between them. The CDR3 is 15 residues long. Germline CDR1 and CDR2: SGHRS and YFSETQ. CDR3 DNA: TGCGCCAGCTCACGTCCGGGGAGCCTGGGGGAGGGCTACACCTTC. Protein sequence: CASSRPGSLGEGYTF.

This clone was seen only a few times. J is TRBJ1-5 and V is TRBV6-1; D is unresolved. CDR1 is MNHNS, CDR2 SASEGT, per germline. This CDR3 region has 14 residues. The ends were cut back, 0 bases at V and 4 bases at J, with 7 bases in the middle. The CDR3 is CASSEASGNQPQHF. For the CDR3, the DNA is TGTGCCAGCAGTGAAGCATCAGGTAATCAGCCCCAGCATTTT.

The chain uses TRBV21-1 and TRBJ2-7; the table's D call TRBD1 went unverified against the DNA. TRBV21-1 is labeled a pseudogene. The CDR3 has 14 residues. The CDR3 DNA is TGTGCCAGCAGCCTTATTCCAATGACAGACGAGCAGTACTTC. It encodes CASSLIPMTDEQYF.

The chain recombines TRBV5-1 with TRBJ2-1, with 7 bases that match TRBD2. The ends lost 4 bases at V and 5 bases at J; junction bases unmatched: 18. Germline V gene data show CDR1 as SGHRS and CDR2 as YFSETQ. CDR3 size: 18 residues. The CDR3 reads CASSPGSSSGALHNEQFF. DNA of the CDR3: TGCGCCAGCAGCCCGGGGAGTTCTAGCGGCGCGTTGCACAATGAGCAGTTCTTC.

V usage is TRBV19 and J usage is TRBJ1-2; the match to TRBD1 covers 11 bases. There are 15 residues in the CDR3. V shed 3 bases, J shed 7 bases, and the junction held 7 bases outside the gene matches. Germline CDR1 is LNHDA and CDR2 is SQIVND (reference sequence). The CDR3 here is CASSMTGQGARGYTF. CDR3 DNA: TGTGCCAGTAGTATGACCGGACAGGGGGCGCGTGGCTACACCTTC.

The V and J genes are TRBV29-1 and TRBJ1-3; D perhaps matches TRBD1 (5 bases). There are 12 residues in the CDR3. The germline V gene encodes CDR1 SQVTM and CDR2 ANQGSEA. V was cut by 6 bases and J by 4 bases, with 10 bases left in between. The chain's CDR3 is CSVRVSGNTIYF. CDR3 sequence (DNA): TGCAGCGTCAGGGTCTCCGGAAACACCATATATTTT.

CDR3 amino acids: CASSLSGLASVYEQYF. The CDR3 bases are TGTGCCAGCAGTTTATCGGGACTAGCGAGCGTCTACGAGCAGTACTTC. The rearrangement links TRBV27 to TRBJ2-7, with 10 bases matching TRBD2. The CDR3 length is 16 residues. Germline V gives CDR1 MNHEY, CDR2 SMNVEV (reference sequence). Trimming removed 0 bases from V and 3 bases from J; junction bases left unmatched: 5.

The rearrangement uses TRBV30 and TRBJ2-2, with D perhaps matching TRBD2 (6 bases). The V gene's germline CDR1 is GTSNPN and CDR2 SVGIG (reference sequence). V lost 4 bases to trimming and J lost 7 bases, with 10 bases between them. This CDR3 is built from 12 residues. CDR3 sequence: CAWTSSVGELFF. The CDR3 nucleotides read TGTGCCTGGACTTCTAGCGTCGGGGAGCTGTTTTTT.